These 4 T cell receptor beta chains were sequenced from one sample in a study of response to subunit inactivated influenza vaccine. Using its own MiXCR run on the RT-PCR reads, TCRdb lists one record per CDR3 protein. The profile shows about 650,000 distinct CDR3 sequences, less than 15% of them singletons. The material was PBMCs from blood, obtained about 14 days before vaccination. The receptor source for this set is a man aged 45-65 years who received an inactivated influenza vaccine.

This clonotype has just a few counts. This chain uses TRBV7-9 with TRBJ2-1; no reliable D call. The germline gives CDR1 SEHNR, CDR2 FQNEAQ (reference sequence). This CDR3 has 16 residues. The germline V and J ends were trimmed by 1 base and 4 bases, with 14 bases remaining between them. The CDR3 nucleotides are TGTGCCAGCAGCTTAGAGGGCTACCTTAGATACAATGAGCAGTTCTTC. Protein product: CASSLEGYLRYNEQFF.

Many counts were recorded for this clonotype. CDR3 bases: TGTGCCAGCAGTTTTGTCTCGGGGACTGAAGCTTTCTTT. It codes for CASSFVSGTEAFF. The genes are TRBV12-3 or TRBV12-4 and TRBJ1-1; D unclear. V dropped 3 bases and J dropped 5 bases, with 10 bases sitting between them. This CDR3 contains 13 residues.

The chain is built from TRBV29-1 and TRBJ2-1, with no clear D. The V end lost 7 bases, the J end lost 8 bases, and 18 bases lay between the germline ends. Germline CDR1 SQVTM, CDR2 ANQGSEA. The CDR3 covers 13 residues. In DNA form, the CDR3 reads TGCAGCGGAACCGGGCCTATCACCGATGAGCAGTTCTTC. Protein sequence: CSGTGPITDEQFF.

This chain links TRBV4-1 with TRBJ2-1; either TRBD1 or TRBD2 may fit D (6 bases each). Germline values: CDR1 MGHRA, CDR2 YSYEKL. Trimming removed 3 bases from V and 4 bases from J, with 10 bases in between. This CDR3 spans 14 amino acids. The CDR3 reads CASSHGGGYNEQFF. CDR3 coding DNA: TGCGCCAGCAGCCACGGGGGCGGTTACAATGAGCAGTTCTTC.